The present TCR beta chain was sequenced within a study of shared clonotypes between healthy human individuals. The naive CD8 fraction comprised CD45RO-negative cells positively selected for CCR7 and excluded terminally differentiated effector memory CD45RA+ cells. Adult donors, all healthy and HIV-negative, had no recent acute infections or vaccinations. TCRdb keeps only in-frame clones here, not all; method: immunoSEQ multiplex PCR. Of about 2 million clones in the sample, just under 95% were seen once. V dropped 6 bases and J dropped 1; count of bases not matched to a gene: 4. This CDR3 spans 16 amino acids. Per the germline V gene, CDR1 is SEHNR and CDR2 is FQNEAQ (reference sequence).

Source material: naive CD8+ T cells sorted from blood. The TCR originated in a man aged 18 to 30 in good health. The chain employs TRBV7-9 and TRBJ2-3; TRBD2 agrees at 13 bases. The CDR3, as DNA: TGTGCCAGCAGTTGGGGACTAGCGGGGCGCACAGATACGCAGTATTTT. Translating gives CASSWGLAGRTDTQYF. The whole variable domain, remainder taken from reference TRBV7-9 and TRBJ2-3, is DTGVSQNPRHKITKRGQNVTFRCDPISEHNRLYWYRQTLGQGPEFLTYFQNEAQLEKSRLLSDRFSAERPKGSFSTLEIQRTEQGDSAMYLCASSWGLAGRTDTQYFGPGTRLTVL.